What follows is one TCR beta chain and its context. Its antigen is undetermined. Original processing notes: Junction-only immunoSEQ sequences carried no quality scores, so filtering differed. Clones were sequenced by immunoSEQ multiplex PCR, and TCRdb holds only the in-frame ones, with some missing. V, J and clone size are those of that table, while D and trimming were read from the DNA. The table has about 2.2 million clones, about 93% seen once. The CDR3 consists of 15 residues. From germline, CDR1 is MNHNS and CDR2 SASEGT. V was shortened by 7 bases and J by 0 bases, with 15 bases between the two germline ends. The data originate from a study of shared clonotypes between healthy human individuals. The wider study: There were three CD4 naive, three CD4 memory, two CD8 naive and one CD8 memory plates per donor. General study findings and limits: Sorted-subset sequencing, rarefaction showed, was incomplete despite large depth. A small donor pool kept down the genetic and exposure-history diversity that was represented.

The naive CD8 fraction comprised CD45RO-negative cells positively selected for CCR7 and excluded terminally differentiated effector memory CD45RA+ cells. Sequenced: naive CD8+ T cells from PBMCs. This TCR was recovered from a man aged 18-30 years in good health. Some clones in this sample may be carry-over from other donors' samples. This rearrangement joins TRBV6-1 to TRBJ1-2; D is possibly TRBD1 (6 bases). The chain's CDR3 is CASTLTGIPNYGYTF. CDR3 nucleotides: TGTGCCAGCACGCTAACAGGGATACCTAACTATGGCTACACCTTC.